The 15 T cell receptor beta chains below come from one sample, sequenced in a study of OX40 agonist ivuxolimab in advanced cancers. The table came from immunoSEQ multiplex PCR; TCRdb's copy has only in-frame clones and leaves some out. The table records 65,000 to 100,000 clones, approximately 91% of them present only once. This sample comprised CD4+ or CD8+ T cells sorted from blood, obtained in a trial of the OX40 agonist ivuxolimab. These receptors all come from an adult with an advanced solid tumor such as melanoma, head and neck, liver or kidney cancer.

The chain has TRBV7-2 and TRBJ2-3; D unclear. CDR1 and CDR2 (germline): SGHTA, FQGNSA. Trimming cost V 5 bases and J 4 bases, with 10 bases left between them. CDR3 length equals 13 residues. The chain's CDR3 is CASSPLTSDTQYF. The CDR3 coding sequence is TGTGCCAGCAGCCCTTTAACCTCAGATACGCAGTATTTT.

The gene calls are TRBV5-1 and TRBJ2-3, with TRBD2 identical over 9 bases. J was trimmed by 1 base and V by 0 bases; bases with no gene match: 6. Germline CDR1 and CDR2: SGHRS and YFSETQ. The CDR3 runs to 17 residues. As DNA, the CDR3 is TGCGCCAGCAGCTTGGTCCTCGGCGGGAGGGGCACAGATACGCAGTATTTT. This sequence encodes CASSLVLGGRGTDTQYF.

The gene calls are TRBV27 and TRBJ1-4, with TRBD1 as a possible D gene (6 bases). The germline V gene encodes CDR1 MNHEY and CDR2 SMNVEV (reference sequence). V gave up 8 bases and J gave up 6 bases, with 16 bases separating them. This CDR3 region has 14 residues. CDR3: CASRKQGLYEKLFF. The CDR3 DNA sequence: TGTGCCAGCCGAAAACAGGGTCTCTATGAAAAACTGTTTTTT.

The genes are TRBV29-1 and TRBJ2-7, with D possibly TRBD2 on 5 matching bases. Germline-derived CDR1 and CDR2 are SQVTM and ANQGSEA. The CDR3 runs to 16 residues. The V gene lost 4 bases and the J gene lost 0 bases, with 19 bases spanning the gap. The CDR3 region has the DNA TGCAGCGTTGTCGCCGGAGTGAGGGTGGGCTCCTACGAGCAGTACTTC. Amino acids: CSVVAGVRVGSYEQYF.

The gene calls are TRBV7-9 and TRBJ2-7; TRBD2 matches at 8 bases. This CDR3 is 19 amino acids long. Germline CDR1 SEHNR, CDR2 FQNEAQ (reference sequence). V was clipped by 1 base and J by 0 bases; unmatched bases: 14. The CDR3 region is CASSLGGTRGRTSSYEQYF. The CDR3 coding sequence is TGTGCCAGCAGCTTAGGTGGGACTCGCGGGAGGACCAGCTCCTACGAGCAGTACTTC.

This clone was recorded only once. The CDR3 DNA reads TGTGCCAGCAGGGGGGCTGTCGTGGGTGAGCAGTTCTTC. Protein product: CASRGAVVGEQFF. The gene calls are TRBV25-1 and TRBJ2-1, with D tentatively TRBD1 (6 bases). The V gene's germline CDR1 is MGHDK and CDR2 SYGVNS. This CDR3 is built from 13 residues. V gave up 6 bases and J gave up 9 bases, with 15 bases separating them. The full variable domain, completed using reference TRBV25-1 and TRBJ2-1, is EADIYQTPRYLVIGTGKKITLECSQTMGHDKMYWYQQDPGMELHLIHYSYGVNSTEKGDLSSESTVSRIRTEHFPLTLESARPSHTSQYLCASRGAVVGEQFFGPGTRLTVL.

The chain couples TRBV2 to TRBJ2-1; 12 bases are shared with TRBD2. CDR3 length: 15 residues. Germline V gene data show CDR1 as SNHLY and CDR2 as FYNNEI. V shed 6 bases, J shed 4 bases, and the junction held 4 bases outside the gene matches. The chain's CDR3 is CASRALAGGYNEQFF. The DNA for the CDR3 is TGTGCCAGCAGGGCACTAGCGGGAGGTTACAATGAGCAGTTCTTC.

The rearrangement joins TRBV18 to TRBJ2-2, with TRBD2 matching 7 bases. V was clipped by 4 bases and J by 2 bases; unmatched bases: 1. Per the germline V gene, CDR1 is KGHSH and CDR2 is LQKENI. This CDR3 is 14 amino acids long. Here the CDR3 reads CASSRDYNTGELFF. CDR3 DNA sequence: TGTGCCAGCTCACGGGACTATAACACCGGGGAGCTGTTTTTT. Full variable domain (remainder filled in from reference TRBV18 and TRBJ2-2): NAGVMQNPRHLVRRRGQEARLRCSPMKGHSHVYWYRQLPEEGLKFMVYLQKENIIDESGMPKERFSAEFPKEGPSILRIQQVVRGDSAAYFCASSRDYNTGELFFGEGSRLTVL.

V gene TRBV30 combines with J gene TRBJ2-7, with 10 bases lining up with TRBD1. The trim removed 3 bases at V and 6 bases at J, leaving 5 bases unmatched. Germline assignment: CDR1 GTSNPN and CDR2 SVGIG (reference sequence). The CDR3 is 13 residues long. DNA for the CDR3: TGTGCCTGGAGGGACAGGGGGTCACCCGAGCAGTACTTC. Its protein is CAWRDRGSPEQYF.

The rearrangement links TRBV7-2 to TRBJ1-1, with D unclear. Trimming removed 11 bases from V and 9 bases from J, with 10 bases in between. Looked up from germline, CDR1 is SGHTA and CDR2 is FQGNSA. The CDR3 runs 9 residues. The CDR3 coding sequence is TGTGCCGGCGGGAATCAAGCTTTCTTT. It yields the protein CAGGNQAFF.

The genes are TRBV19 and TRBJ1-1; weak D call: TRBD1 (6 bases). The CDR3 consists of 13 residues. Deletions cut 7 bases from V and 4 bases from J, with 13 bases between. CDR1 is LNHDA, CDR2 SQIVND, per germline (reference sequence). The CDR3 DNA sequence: TGTGCCAGTACCGTACAGGGTGGCACTGAAGCTTTCTTT. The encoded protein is CASTVQGGTEAFF.

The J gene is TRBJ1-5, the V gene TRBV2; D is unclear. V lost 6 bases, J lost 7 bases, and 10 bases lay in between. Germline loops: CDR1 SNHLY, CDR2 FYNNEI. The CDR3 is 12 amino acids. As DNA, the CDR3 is TGTGCCAGCAGCGAGGAAGGGCAGCCCCAGCATTTT. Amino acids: CASSEEGQPQHF.

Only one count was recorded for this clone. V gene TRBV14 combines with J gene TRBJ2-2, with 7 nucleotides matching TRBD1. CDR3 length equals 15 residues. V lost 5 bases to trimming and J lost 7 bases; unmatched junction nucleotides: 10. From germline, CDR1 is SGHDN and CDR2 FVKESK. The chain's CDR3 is CASSSWTGVIGELFF. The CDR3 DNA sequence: TGTGCCAGCAGCTCCTGGACAGGCGTGATCGGGGAGCTGTTTTTT.

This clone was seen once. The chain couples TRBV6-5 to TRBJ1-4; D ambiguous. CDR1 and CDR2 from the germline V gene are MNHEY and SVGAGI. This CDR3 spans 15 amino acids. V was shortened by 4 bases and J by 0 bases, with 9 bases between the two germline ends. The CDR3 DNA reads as TGTGCCAGCAGTTCCCGTGGCGCAACTAATGAAAAACTGTTTTTT. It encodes CASSSRGATNEKLFF.

CDR3 amino acids: CASSILETPYEQYF. The CDR3 nucleotides read TGTGCCAGTAGTATTCTAGAAACCCCCTACGAGCAGTACTTC. This rearrangement joins TRBV19 to TRBJ2-7; D unclear. The CDR3 covers 14 residues. The ends were cut back, 3 bases at V and 2 bases at J, with 11 bases in the middle. CDR1 and CDR2 from the germline V gene are LNHDA and SQIVND (reference sequence).